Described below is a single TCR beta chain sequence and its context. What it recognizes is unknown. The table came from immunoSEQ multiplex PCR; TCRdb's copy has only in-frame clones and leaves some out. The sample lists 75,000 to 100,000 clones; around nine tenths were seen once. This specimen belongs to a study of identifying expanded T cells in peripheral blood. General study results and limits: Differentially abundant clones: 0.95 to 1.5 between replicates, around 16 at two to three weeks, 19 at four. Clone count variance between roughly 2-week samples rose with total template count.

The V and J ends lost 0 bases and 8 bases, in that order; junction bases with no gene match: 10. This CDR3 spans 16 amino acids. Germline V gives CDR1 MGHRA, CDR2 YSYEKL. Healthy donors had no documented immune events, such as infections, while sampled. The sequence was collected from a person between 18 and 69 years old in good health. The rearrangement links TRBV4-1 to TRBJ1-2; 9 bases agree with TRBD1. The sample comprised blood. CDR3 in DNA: TGCGCCAGCAGCCAAGAGTGGGACAGGGCCTCTGAGGGCTACACCTTC. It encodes CASSQEWDRASEGYTF.